This T cell receptor beta chain was recovered during a study of Graves' ophthalmopathy and Graves' hyperthyroidism. Across the study: Peripheral blood sampling preceded any treatment and occurred at initial diagnosis.

Germline V gene lookup returns CDR1 SEHNR and CDR2 FQNEAQ (reference sequence). The ends lost 5 bases at V and 2 bases at J; junction bases unmatched: 7. This CDR3 region has 15 residues. From RNA, the CDR3 regions of TCR beta chains were amplified and sequenced. Second-round multiplex PCR came after first-round RT-PCR with HTBI primers. Using its own MiXCR run on the multiplex PCR reads, TCRdb lists one record per CDR3 protein. This sample has around 15,000 distinct CDR3 sequences, with about half found just once. The TCR comes from a woman aged 40 to 50 with stable Graves' hyperthyroidism. V usage is TRBV7-9 and J usage is TRBJ1-2; 8 bases line up with TRBD1. What was sequenced was peripheral blood. The CDR3 spells CASSPSGQGNYGYTF. The CDR3 coding sequence is TGTGCCAGCAGCCCGAGCGGACAGGGCAACTATGGCTACACCTTC.